One T cell receptor beta chain is described in this entry. Its antigen is not identified. The data were taken from a study of shared clonotypes between healthy human individuals. General study points: Relative to memory subsets, naive subsets generally showed larger estimated richness.

Clones were read by immunoSEQ multiplex PCR, and TCRdb kept only the in-frame ones, dropping some. The table lists fewer than 2.5 million clones, over 85% of them singletons, with approximately 0.37% in the top ten. CDR3 length: 14 amino acids. CDR1 MDHEN and CDR2 SYDVKM come from the germline V gene. The V end lost 7 bases, the J end lost 1 base, and 14 bases lay between the germline ends. The receptor comes from a man aged 18 to 30 in good health. Some clones in this sample may be carry-over from other donors' samples. This chain connects TRBV28 to TRBJ2-7; D call uncertain. The sample was naive CD4+ T cells from PBMCs. Subset in this sample: CD45RA+ positively selected. CDR3 bases: TGTGCCAGCACTATGGCTGGGCCGTCCTACGAGCAGTACTTC. Its translation is CASTMAGPSYEQYF.